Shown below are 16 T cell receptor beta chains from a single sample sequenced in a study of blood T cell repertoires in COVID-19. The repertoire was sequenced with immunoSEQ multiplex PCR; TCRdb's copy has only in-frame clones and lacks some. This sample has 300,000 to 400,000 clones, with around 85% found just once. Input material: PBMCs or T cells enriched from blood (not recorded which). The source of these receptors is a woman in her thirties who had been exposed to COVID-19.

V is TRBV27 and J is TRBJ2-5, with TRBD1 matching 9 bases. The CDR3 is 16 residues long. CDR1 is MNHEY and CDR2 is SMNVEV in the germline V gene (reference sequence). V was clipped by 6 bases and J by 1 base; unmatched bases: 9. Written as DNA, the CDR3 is TGTGCCAGCAGACAGGGACAGGGAATAGGCCAAGAGACCCAGTACTTC. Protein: CASRQGQGIGQETQYF.

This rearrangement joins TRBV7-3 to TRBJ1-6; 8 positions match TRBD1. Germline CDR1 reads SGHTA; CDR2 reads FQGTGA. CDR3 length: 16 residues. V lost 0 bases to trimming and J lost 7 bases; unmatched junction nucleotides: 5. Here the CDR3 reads CASSLTGRQGNSPLHF. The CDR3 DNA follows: TGTGCCAGCAGCTTAACAGGACGACAGGGGAATTCACCCCTCCACTTT.

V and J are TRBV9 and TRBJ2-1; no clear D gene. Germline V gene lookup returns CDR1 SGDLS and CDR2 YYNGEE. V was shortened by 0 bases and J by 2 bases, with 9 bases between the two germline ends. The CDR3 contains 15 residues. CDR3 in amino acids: CASSVGRQTYNEQFF. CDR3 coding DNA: TGTGCCAGCAGCGTAGGCAGGCAAACCTACAATGAGCAGTTCTTC.

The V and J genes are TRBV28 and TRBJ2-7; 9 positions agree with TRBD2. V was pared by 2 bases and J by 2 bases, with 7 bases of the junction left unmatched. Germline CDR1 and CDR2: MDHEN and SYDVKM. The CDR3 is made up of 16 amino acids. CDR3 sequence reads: CASSLDPTSGPYEQYF. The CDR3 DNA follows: TGTGCCAGCAGTTTAGACCCGACTAGCGGTCCCTACGAGCAGTACTTC.

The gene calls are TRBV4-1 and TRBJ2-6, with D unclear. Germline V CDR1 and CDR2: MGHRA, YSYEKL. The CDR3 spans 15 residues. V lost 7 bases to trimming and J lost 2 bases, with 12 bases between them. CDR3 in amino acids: CASTPLVAGANVLTF. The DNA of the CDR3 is TGCGCCAGCACCCCCTTAGTGGCTGGGGCCAACGTCCTGACTTTC.

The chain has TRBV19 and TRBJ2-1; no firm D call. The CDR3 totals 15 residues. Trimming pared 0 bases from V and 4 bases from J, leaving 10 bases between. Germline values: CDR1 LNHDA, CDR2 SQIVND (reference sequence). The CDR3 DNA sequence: TGTGCCAGTAGTATAGACGAGACTGGATACAATGAGCAGTTCTTC. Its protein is CASSIDETGYNEQFF.

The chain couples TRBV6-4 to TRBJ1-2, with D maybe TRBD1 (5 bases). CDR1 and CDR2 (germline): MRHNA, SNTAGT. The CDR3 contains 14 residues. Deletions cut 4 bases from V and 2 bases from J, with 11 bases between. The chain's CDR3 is CASSADRTNYGYTF. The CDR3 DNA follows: TGTGCCAGCAGTGCCGACAGAACAAACTATGGCTACACCTTC.

CDR3 DNA: TGCGCCAGCAGCACCCGACAGGATAGCAATCAGCCCCAGCATTTT. Amino acid sequence: CASSTRQDSNQPQHF. The V gene is TRBV4-1, the J gene TRBJ1-5; D might be TRBD1 (6 bases). Trimming cost V 5 bases and J 0 bases, with 11 bases left between them. The CDR3 covers 15 residues. The germline CDR1 and CDR2 sequences are MGHRA and YSYEKL.

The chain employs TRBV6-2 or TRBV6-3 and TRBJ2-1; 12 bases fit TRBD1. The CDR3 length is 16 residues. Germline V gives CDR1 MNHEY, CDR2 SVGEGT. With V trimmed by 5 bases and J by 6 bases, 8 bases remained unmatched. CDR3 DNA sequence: TGTGCCAGCAGTGCGCCCCGGGACAGGGGGCTCAATGAGCAGTTCTTC. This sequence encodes CASSAPRDRGLNEQFF.

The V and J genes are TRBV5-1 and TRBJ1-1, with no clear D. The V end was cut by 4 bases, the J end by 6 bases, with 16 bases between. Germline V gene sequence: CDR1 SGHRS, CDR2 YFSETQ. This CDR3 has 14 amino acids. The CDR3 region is CASSGSQQRAEAFF. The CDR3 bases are TGCGCCAGCAGCGGCAGTCAACAGAGGGCTGAAGCTTTCTTT.

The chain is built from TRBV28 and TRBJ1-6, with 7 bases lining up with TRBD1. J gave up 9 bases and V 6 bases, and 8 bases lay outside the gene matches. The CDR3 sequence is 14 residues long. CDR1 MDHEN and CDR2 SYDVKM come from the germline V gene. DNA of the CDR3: TGTGCCAGCAGCGTGACAGGGTCGGCTTCACCCCTCCACTTT. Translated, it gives CASSVTGSASPLHF.

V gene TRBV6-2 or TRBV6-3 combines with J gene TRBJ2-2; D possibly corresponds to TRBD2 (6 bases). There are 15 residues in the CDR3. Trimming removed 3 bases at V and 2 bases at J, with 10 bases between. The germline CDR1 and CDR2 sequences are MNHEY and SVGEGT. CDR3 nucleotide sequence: TGTGCCAGCAGTTATCGGGGAGGTAACACCGGGGAGCTGTTTTTT. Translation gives CASSYRGGNTGELFF.

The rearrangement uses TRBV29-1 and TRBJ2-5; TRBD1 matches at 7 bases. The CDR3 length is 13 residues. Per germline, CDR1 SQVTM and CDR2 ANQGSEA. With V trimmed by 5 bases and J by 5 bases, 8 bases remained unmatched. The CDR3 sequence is CSVNRGFQETQYF. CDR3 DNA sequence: TGCAGCGTTAACAGGGGATTCCAGGAGACCCAGTACTTC.

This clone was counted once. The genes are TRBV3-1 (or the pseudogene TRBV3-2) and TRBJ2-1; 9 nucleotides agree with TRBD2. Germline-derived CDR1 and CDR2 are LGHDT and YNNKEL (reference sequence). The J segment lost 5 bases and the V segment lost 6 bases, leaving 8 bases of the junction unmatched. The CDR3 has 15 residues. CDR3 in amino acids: CASSHAGGPNNEQFF. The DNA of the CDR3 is TGTGCCAGCAGTCACGCGGGGGGGCCAAACAATGAGCAGTTCTTC.

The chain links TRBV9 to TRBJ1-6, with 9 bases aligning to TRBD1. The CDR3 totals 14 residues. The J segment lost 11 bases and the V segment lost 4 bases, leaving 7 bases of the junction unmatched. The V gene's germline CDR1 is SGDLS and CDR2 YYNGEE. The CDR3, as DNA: TGTGCCAGCAGCCCCGGACAGGGGAAAACACCCCTCCACTTT. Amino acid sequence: CASSPGQGKTPLHF.

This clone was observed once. The CDR3 loop reads CAWTRDSSYEQYF. The CDR3, as DNA: TGTGCCTGGACCCGGGACAGCTCCTACGAGCAGTACTTC. V is TRBV30 and J is TRBJ2-7; the match to TRBD1 covers 7 bases. The CDR3 runs to 13 residues. Germline lookup yields CDR1 GTSNPN and CDR2 SVGIG (reference sequence). V was pared by 4 bases and J by 0 bases, with 3 bases of the junction left unmatched.